The 26 T cell receptor beta chains given below trace back to one sample, sequenced in a study of blood T cell repertoires in COVID-19. The assay was immunoSEQ multiplex PCR, and TCRdb's table has in-frame clones only and misses some. Of about 140,000 clones in the sample, roughly 82% are singletons; the top ten hold 10%. The sequencing sample was made of peripheral blood. These TCRs come from a man between 60 and 75 years old with active or convalescent COVID-19.

This chain joins TRBV7-9 and TRBJ1-5; 8 bases are a match to TRBD1. V gave up 1 base and J gave up 4 bases; unmatched junction bases: 3. CDR1 is SEHNR, CDR2 FQNEAQ, per germline (reference sequence). The CDR3 length is 15 residues. The CDR3: CASSLGQGANQPQHF. In nucleotides, the CDR3 is TGTGCCAGCAGCTTAGGGCAGGGGGCAAATCAGCCCCAGCATTTT.

The V and J genes are TRBV30 and TRBJ1-6; D ambiguous. Trimming left V 5 bases short and J 4 bases short, with 6 bases between. The CDR3 totals 12 residues. Germline CDR1 reads GTSNPN; CDR2 reads SVGIG (reference sequence). CDR3 sequence (DNA): TGTGCCTGGGGCGAGTATAATTCACCCCTCCACTTT. This codes for CAWGEYNSPLHF.

This clone is a singleton in its sample. The chain recombines TRBV5-8 with TRBJ1-2, with D tentatively TRBD1 (6 bases). Germline-derived CDR1 and CDR2 are SGHTS and YDEGEE. The CDR3 totals 15 residues. V lost 0 bases, J lost 6 bases, and 15 bases lay in between. CDR3 loop: CASSLDLQGSHGYTF. The DNA of the CDR3 is TGTGCCAGCAGCTTGGATTTACAGGGAAGCCATGGCTACACCTTC.

The rearrangement joins TRBV24-1 to TRBJ1-4; 7 bases agree with TRBD1. This CDR3 region has 15 residues. Germline CDR1 reads KGHDR; CDR2 reads SFDVKD. V gave up 3 bases and J gave up 5 bases; unmatched junction bases: 5. The CDR3 reads CATSDNGRGNEKLFF. CDR3 nucleotide sequence: TGTGCCACCAGTGATAATGGCAGGGGGAATGAAAAACTGTTTTTT.

The gene calls are TRBV11-3 and TRBJ2-5; D might be TRBD2 (5 bases). Trimming pared 2 bases from V and 5 bases from J, leaving 18 bases between. This CDR3 region has 16 residues. Germline values: CDR1 SGHNT, CDR2 YENEEA. CDR3 DNA sequence: TGTGCCAGCAGCTTATACTCAGACTATATGGGGGAGACCCAGTACTTC. This sequence encodes CASSLYSDYMGETQYF.

The rearrangement joins TRBV19 to TRBJ2-1, with 15 bases fitting TRBD2. The CDR3 runs 14 residues. Germline-derived CDR1 and CDR2 are LNHDA and SQIVND (reference sequence). The trim removed 9 bases at V and 9 bases at J, leaving 6 bases unmatched. The CDR3 sequence: CASRGLAGGGEQFF. In DNA, the CDR3 is TGTGCCAGCCGGGGACTAGCGGGAGGCGGTGAGCAGTTCTTC.

V usage is TRBV11-3 and J usage is TRBJ1-2; 7 bases match TRBD1. V was clipped by 6 bases and J by 4 bases; unmatched bases: 5. This CDR3 has 13 amino acids. Germline V gene sequence: CDR1 SGHNT, CDR2 YENEEA. Written as DNA, the CDR3 is TGTGCCAGCAGTCCGGACAGGAGCTATGGCTACACCTTC. It encodes CASSPDRSYGYTF.

The chain is built from TRBV6-1 and TRBJ2-7; 7 bases are shared with TRBD2. Germline V CDR1 and CDR2: MNHNS, SASEGT. This CDR3 has 15 amino acids. With V trimmed by 3 bases and J by 2 bases, 7 bases remained unmatched. CDR3 region: CASSDFAGVTYEQYF. In nucleotides, the CDR3 is TGTGCCAGCAGTGATTTTGCGGGGGTAACCTACGAGCAGTACTTC.

The chain recombines TRBV9 with TRBJ2-3, with D possibly TRBD1 on 6 matching bases. V lost 2 bases, J lost 6 bases, and 10 bases lay in between. Per germline, CDR1 SGDLS and CDR2 YYNGEE. This CDR3 comprises 13 residues. CDR3 protein: CASSVYQGDTQYF. CDR3 DNA sequence: TGTGCCAGCAGCGTTTATCAGGGGGATACGCAGTATTTT.

In its sample, this clone was seen once. The chain couples TRBV18 to TRBJ2-7; D not resolved. Germline-derived CDR1 and CDR2 are KGHSH and LQKENI. Trimming removed 8 bases from V and 7 bases from J, with 18 bases in between. CDR3 length: 13 amino acids. CDR3 DNA sequence: TGTGCCAGCCGTGACGGCGGTTCCAGTGAGCAGTACTTC. It specifies CASRDGGSSEQYF.

V gene TRBV5-1 combines with J gene TRBJ2-7; 11 bases agree with TRBD1. The germline gives CDR1 SGHRS, CDR2 YFSETQ. The trim removed 4 bases at V and 5 bases at J, leaving 2 bases unmatched. The length of the CDR3 is 13 residues. CDR3 nucleotide sequence: TGCGCCAGCAGCCCGGGACAGGGGGACGAGCAGTACGTC. Amino acid sequence: CASSPGQGDEQYV.

This clone appeared a few times. The chain combines TRBV19 with TRBJ2-1; D is perhaps TRBD2 (6 bases). Germline lookup yields CDR1 LNHDA and CDR2 SQIVND (reference sequence). The germline V and J ends were trimmed by 2 bases and 0 bases, with 14 bases remaining between them. This CDR3 has 17 amino acids. This chain's CDR3 is CASSIRLGGSSYNEQFF. In nucleotides, the CDR3 is TGTGCCAGTAGTATAAGGTTGGGGGGAAGCTCCTACAATGAGCAGTTCTTC.

This clone occurred a few times. V usage is TRBV6-5 and J usage is TRBJ1-3, with D possibly TRBD1 on 6 matching bases. Trimming removed 5 bases at V and 0 bases at J, with 11 bases between. The germline V gene has CDR1 MNHEY and CDR2 SVGAGI. The CDR3 contains 15 residues. The CDR3 DNA sequence: TGTGCCAGCAGTCGACAGGCCAGCTCTGGAAACACCATATATTTT. Its protein product is CASSRQASSGNTIYF.

The chain has TRBV10-3 and TRBJ1-2; D perhaps matches TRBD1 (5 bases). Trimming cost V 3 bases and J 5 bases, with 7 bases left between them. Germline V gene lookup returns CDR1 ENHRY and CDR2 SYGVKD. The CDR3 is made up of 12 amino acids. CDR3 in amino acids: CAISDRVYGYTF. CDR3 bases: TGTGCCATCAGTGACAGGGTATATGGCTACACCTTC.

The V call is TRBV30, the J call TRBJ1-2; no clear D gene. The CDR3 runs 11 residues. V lost 3 bases and J 3 bases, leaving 5 bases between the germline ends. The germline CDR1 and CDR2 sequences are GTSNPN and SVGIG (reference sequence). CDR3: CAWSVDYGYTF. DNA for the CDR3: TGTGCCTGGAGCGTCGACTATGGCTACACCTTC.

This clone was seen more than once but under ten times. Within the sample, other DNA sequences also encode this same CDR3. V usage is TRBV5-6 and J usage is TRBJ2-1, with 7 positions matching TRBD1. The CDR3 extends over 15 amino acids. Trimming took 0 bases from V and 0 from J; bases not matched to a gene: 0. Germline loops: CDR1 SGHDT, CDR2 YYEEEE. The CDR3 here is CASSLGTGSYNEQFF. The CDR3 nucleotides are TGTGCCAGCAGCTTGGGGACAGGCTCCTACAATGAGCAGTTCTTC.

This chain joins TRBV5-1 and TRBJ2-1, with TRBD2 matching 8 bases. CDR3 length equals 14 residues. With 4 bases clipped from V and 9 bases from J, the junction kept 9 bases outside the gene matches. Germline V gives CDR1 SGHRS, CDR2 YFSETQ. CDR3: CASSPRAGVGEQFF. In DNA form, the CDR3 reads TGCGCCAGCAGCCCTAGAGCGGGAGTTGGTGAGCAGTTCTTC. The whole variable domain, filled in from reference TRBV5-1 and TRBJ2-1, reads KAGVTQTPRYLIKTRGQQVTLSCSPISGHRSVSWYQQTPGQGLQFLFEYFSETQRNKGNFPGRFSGRQFSNSRSEMNVSTLELGDSALYLCASSPRAGVGEQFFGPGTRLTVL.

The chain couples TRBV6-5 to TRBJ2-7, with D perhaps TRBD2 (6 bases). V was trimmed by 0 bases and J by 5 bases, leaving 17 bases between them. This CDR3 spans 16 amino acids. CDR1 is MNHEY, CDR2 SVGAGI, per germline. CDR3 loop: CASSYSRAGSVHEQYV. In DNA form, the CDR3 reads TGTGCCAGCAGTTACTCGAGGGCCGGGAGCGTCCACGAGCAGTACGTC.

The V and J genes are TRBV19 and TRBJ1-5; possibly TRBD1 for D (5 bases). CDR1 and CDR2 (germline): LNHDA, SQIVND (reference sequence). The CDR3 has 15 residues. The ends were cut back, 4 bases at V and 6 bases at J, with 16 bases in the middle. CDR3 region: CASSRGGEGSQPQHF. In DNA form, the CDR3 reads TGTGCCAGTAGTAGGGGAGGGGAGGGAAGTCAGCCCCAGCATTTT.

The V gene is TRBV19, the J gene TRBJ1-5; no clear D. V was pared by 5 bases and J by 4 bases, with 12 bases between. Per germline, CDR1 LNHDA and CDR2 SQIVND (reference sequence). The CDR3 covers 14 residues. The CDR3: CASSESQSNQPQHF. The CDR3 nucleotides are TGTGCCAGTAGTGAAAGTCAGTCAAATCAGCCCCAGCATTTT.

The chain carries TRBV27 and TRBJ2-1; 11 bases line up with TRBD2. Unmatched junction bases numbered 13, after V lost 5 bases and J lost 4 bases. CDR1 is MNHEY, CDR2 SMNVEV, per germline (reference sequence). The CDR3 extends over 18 amino acids. DNA for the CDR3: TGTGCCAGCAGTCGGTCGGGTAGCGGGAGGGCCTGGTACAATGAGCAGTTCTTC. This translates into CASSRSGSGRAWYNEQFF.

The genes are TRBV12-3 or TRBV12-4 and TRBJ2-7; D is uncertain. This CDR3 is built from 13 residues. V lost 1 base to trimming and J lost 3 bases, with 7 bases between them. This chain's CDR3 is CASSLGQNYEQYV. The CDR3 DNA reads TGTGCCAGCAGTTTAGGGCAGAACTACGAGCAGTACGTC.

This chain connects TRBV7-9 to TRBJ2-6; 7 bases align to TRBD1. The CDR3 runs 18 residues. The germline V gene encodes CDR1 SEHNR and CDR2 FQNEAQ (reference sequence). The junction had 12 bases not matched to a gene; V was cut back by 7 bases and J by 0 bases. The CDR3 nucleotides read TGTGCCAGCACCCCCGACAGGGATACCCACTCTGGGGCCAACGTCCTGACTTTC. It specifies CASTPDRDTHSGANVLTF.

The chain recombines TRBV6-5 with TRBJ1-1, with D unclear. The V end was cut by 2 bases, the J end by 0 bases, with 10 bases between. In germline, CDR1 is MNHEY, CDR2 SVGAGI. The CDR3 consists of 15 residues. CDR3 residues: CASSYAEGMNTEAFF. Here the CDR3 DNA reads TGTGCCAGCAGTTACGCGGAGGGAATGAACACTGAAGCTTTCTTT.

The chain is built from TRBV27 and TRBJ2-2, with D tentatively TRBD2 (5 bases). V lost 0 bases and J 5 bases, leaving 13 bases between the germline ends. The CDR3 runs to 16 residues. CDR1 is MNHEY, CDR2 SMNVEV, per germline (reference sequence). In DNA, the CDR3 is TGTGCCAGCAGTTTATCGGCTAGCTGGGGAACCGGGGAGCTGTTTTTT. Protein product: CASSLSASWGTGELFF.

The CDR3 nucleotides are TGCGCCAGCAGCGGCGGGCAATGGGATGAAAAACTGTTTTTT. The encoded protein is CASSGGQWDEKLFF. The V and J genes are TRBV5-1 and TRBJ1-4; D is undetermined. CDR1 and CDR2 (germline): SGHRS, YFSETQ. Trimming took 4 bases from V and 6 from J, leaving 13 bases between them. The CDR3 is made up of 14 amino acids.